This T cell receptor beta chain was found in a study of T cell responses to AZD1222 COVID-19 vaccine. Trimming removed 4 bases from V and 8 bases from J; junction bases left unmatched: 9. The CDR3 extends over 14 amino acids. The germline V gene has CDR1 GTSNPN and CDR2 SVGIG (reference sequence). The protocol was immunoSEQ multiplex PCR, while the TCRdb copy is restricted to in-frame clones and leaves out a portion. The table shows around 60,000 clones, with around 81% occurring only once. The sequence was obtained from an adult who received the AZD1222 COVID-19 vaccine. This specimen was peripheral blood, taken 28 days after the second AZD1222 dose. The gene calls are TRBV30 and TRBJ1-4; TRBD1 matches at 8 bases. In DNA form, the CDR3 reads TGTGCCTGGACTGGACAGGGAGGGCGCGAAAAACTGTTTTTT. Translated, it gives CAWTGQGGREKLFF.